This T cell receptor beta chain was profiled in a study of Tregs in tolerant kidney transplant recipients. Thawed PBMCs were FACS-sorted into unstimulated CD4+CD25+CD127- regulatory T cells, CD4+CD25- non-regulatory cells, CD4 and CD8 cells. TCRdb's copy holds only in-frame clones and misses some; the assay was immunoSEQ multiplex PCR. The sample consists of 90,000 to 120,000 clones, around 89% of them appearing once. In regard to this clone: The antigen is not known.

This CDR3 spans 17 amino acids. The V segment lost 4 bases and the J segment 12 bases; nucleotides outside the gene matches: 19. CDR1 is GTSNPN and CDR2 is SVGIG in the germline V gene (reference sequence). General observations from the study: Changing PCR primers prevented nucleotide comparison between some patients' samples.

The source material was CD4+ T cells from blood, sampled before the transplant. The chain recombines TRBV30 with TRBJ2-7, with 15 bases aligning to TRBD2. This clonotype was obtained from a human donor who received a combined kidney and bone marrow transplant. The CDR3 DNA reads TGTGCCTGGAACCCCGGGACAGGACTAGCGGGAGGGCGATTTAGGTACTTC. Its translation is CAWNPGTGLAGGRFRYF.